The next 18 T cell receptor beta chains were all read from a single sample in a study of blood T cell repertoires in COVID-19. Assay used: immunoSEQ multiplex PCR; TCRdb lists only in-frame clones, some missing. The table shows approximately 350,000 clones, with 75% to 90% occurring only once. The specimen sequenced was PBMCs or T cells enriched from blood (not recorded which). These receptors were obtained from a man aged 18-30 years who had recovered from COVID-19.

CDR3 sequence (DNA): TGTGCCAGCAGCTTAGAGAATAGCCCGTACGAGCAGTACTTC. This sequence encodes CASSLENSPYEQYF. The J gene is TRBJ2-7, the V gene TRBV13; D call uncertain. Germline V CDR1 and CDR2: PRHDT, FYEKMQ (reference sequence). Deletions cut 1 base from V and 4 bases from J, with 11 bases between. This CDR3 is built from 14 residues.

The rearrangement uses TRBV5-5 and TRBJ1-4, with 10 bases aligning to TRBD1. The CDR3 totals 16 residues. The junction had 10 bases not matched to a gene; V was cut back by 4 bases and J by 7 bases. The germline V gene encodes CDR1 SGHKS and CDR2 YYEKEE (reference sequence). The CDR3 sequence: CASSPPRTGGSEKLFF. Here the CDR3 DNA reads TGTGCCAGCAGCCCTCCCCGGACAGGGGGTAGTGAAAAACTGTTTTTT. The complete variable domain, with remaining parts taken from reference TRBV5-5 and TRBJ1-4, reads DAGVTQSPTHLIKTRGQQVTLRCSPISGHKSVSWYQQVLGQGPQFIFQYYEKEERGRGNFPDRFSARQFPNYSSELNVNALLLGDSALYLCASSPPRTGGSEKLFFGSGTQLSVL.

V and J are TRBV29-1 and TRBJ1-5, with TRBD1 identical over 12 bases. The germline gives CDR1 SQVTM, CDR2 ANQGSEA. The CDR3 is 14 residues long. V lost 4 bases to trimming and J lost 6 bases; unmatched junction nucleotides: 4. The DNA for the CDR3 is TGCAGCGTTGGGGACAGGGGGCAGGGTCAGCCCCAGCATTTT. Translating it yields CSVGDRGQGQPQHF.

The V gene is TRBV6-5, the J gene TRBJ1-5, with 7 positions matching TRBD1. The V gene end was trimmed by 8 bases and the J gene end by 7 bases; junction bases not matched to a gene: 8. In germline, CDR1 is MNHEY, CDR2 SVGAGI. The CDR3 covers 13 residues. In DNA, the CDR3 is TGTGCCAGCCGCGACAGGGACAACCAGCCCCAGCATTTT. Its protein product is CASRDRDNQPQHF.

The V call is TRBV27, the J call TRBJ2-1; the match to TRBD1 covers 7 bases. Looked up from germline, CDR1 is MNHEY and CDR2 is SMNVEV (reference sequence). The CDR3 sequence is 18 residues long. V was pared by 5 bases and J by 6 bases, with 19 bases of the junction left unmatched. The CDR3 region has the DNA TGTGCCAGCAGTCCCTTCCTATTTCGGGACAGAGCTCCCAATGAGCAGTTCTTC. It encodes CASSPFLFRDRAPNEQFF.

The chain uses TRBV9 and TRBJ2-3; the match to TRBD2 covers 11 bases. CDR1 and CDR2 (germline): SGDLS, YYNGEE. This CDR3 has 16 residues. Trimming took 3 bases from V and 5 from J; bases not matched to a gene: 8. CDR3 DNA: TGTGCCAGCAGCGCAAACGGGGGACTAGCGGAAGATACGCAGTATTTT. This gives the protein CASSANGGLAEDTQYF.

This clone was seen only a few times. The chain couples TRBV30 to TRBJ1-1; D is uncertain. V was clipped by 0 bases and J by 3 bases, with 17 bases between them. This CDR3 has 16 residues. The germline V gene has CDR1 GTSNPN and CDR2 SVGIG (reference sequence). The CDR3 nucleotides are TGTGCCTGGAGTGTATTGGGTGGCGGGATGGACACTGAAGCTTTCTTT. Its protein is CAWSVLGGGMDTEAFF.

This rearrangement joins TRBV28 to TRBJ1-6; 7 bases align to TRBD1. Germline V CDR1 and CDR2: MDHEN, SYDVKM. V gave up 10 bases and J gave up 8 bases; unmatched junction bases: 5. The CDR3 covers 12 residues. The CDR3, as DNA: TGTGCCACCTCGGGACAGCATTCACCCCTCCACTTT. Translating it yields CATSGQHSPLHF.

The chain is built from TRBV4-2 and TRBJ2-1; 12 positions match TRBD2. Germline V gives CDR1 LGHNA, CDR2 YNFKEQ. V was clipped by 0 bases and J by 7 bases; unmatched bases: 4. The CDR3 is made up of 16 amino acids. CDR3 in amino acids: CASSQEGLAGRNEQFF. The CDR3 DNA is TGTGCCAGCAGCCAAGAAGGACTAGCGGGGAGGAATGAGCAGTTCTTC.

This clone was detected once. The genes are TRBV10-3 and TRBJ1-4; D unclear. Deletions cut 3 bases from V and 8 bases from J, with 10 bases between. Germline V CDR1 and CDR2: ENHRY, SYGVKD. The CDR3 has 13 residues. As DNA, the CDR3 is TGTGCCATCAGTGACTCGGCGGGAGAAAAACTGTTTTTT. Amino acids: CAISDSAGEKLFF.

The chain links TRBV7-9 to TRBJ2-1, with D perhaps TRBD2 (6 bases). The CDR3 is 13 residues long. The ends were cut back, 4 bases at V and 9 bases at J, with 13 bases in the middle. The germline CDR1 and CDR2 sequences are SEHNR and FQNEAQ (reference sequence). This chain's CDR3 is CASSSTGEVEQFF. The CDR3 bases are TGTGCCAGCAGCTCCACCGGGGAGGTTGAGCAGTTCTTC.

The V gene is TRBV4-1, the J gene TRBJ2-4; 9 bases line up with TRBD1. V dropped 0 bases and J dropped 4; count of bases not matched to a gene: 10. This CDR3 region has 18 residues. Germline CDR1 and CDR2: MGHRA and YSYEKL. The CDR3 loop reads CASSQDLLPGQGKNIQYF. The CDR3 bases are TGCGCCAGCAGCCAAGATCTACTCCCCGGACAGGGGAAAAACATTCAGTACTTC.

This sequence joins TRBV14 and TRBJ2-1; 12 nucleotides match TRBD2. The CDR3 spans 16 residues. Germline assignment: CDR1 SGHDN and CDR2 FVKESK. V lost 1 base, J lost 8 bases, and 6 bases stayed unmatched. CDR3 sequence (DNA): TGTGCCAGCAGCCAAGTTTCCCTAGCGGGGGGGTATGAGCAGTTCTTC. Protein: CASSQVSLAGGYEQFF. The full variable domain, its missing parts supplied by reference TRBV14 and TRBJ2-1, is EAGVTQFPSHSVIEKGQTVTLRCDPISGHDNLYWYRRVMGKEIKFLLHFVKESKQDESGMPNNRFLAERTGGTYSTLKVQPAELEDSGVYFCASSQVSLAGGYEQFFGPGTRLTVL.

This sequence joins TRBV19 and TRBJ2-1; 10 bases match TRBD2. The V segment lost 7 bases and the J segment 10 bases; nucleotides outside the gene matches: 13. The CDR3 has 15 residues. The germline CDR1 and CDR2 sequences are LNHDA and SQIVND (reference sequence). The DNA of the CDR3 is TGTGCCAGTACCTCGACTAGCGGGCCCCGCGGGGAGCAGTTCTTC. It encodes CASTSTSGPRGEQFF.

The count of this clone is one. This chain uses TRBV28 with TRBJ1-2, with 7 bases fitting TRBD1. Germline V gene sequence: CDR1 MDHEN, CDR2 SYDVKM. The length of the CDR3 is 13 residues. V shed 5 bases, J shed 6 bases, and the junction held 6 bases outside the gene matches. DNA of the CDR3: TGTGCCAGCAGTATCGGACAGGCCAATGGCTACACCTTC. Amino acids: CASSIGQANGYTF.

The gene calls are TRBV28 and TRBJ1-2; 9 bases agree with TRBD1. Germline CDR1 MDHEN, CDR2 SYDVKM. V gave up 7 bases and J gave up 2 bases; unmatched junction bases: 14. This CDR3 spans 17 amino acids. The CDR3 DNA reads TGTGCCAGCAATGGGTGGGCCCAGGGACAGGGCAACTATGGCTACACCTTC. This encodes CASNGWAQGQGNYGYTF.

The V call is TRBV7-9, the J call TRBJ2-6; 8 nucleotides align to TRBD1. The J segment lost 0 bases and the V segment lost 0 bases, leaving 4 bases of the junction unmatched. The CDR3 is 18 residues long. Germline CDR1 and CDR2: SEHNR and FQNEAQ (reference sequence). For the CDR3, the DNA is TGTGCCAGCAGCTTAGCCGGGACAGGCTTCTCTGGGGCCAACGTCCTGACTTTC. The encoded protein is CASSLAGTGFSGANVLTF.

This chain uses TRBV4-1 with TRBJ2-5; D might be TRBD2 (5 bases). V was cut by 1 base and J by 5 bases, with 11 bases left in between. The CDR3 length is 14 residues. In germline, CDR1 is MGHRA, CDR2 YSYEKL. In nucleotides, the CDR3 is TGCGCCAGCAGCCAAGGCGTCGGGGTTGAGACCCAGTACTTC. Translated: CASSQGVGVETQYF.